This T cell receptor beta chain came from a study of identical twins. Germline CDR1 MGHRA, CDR2 YSYEKL. V lost 3 bases and J lost 0; bases outside the gene matches: 5. This CDR3 contains 16 residues. Study-wide findings and caveats: Beta out-of-frame sequences showed weaker excess sharing between twins.

Healthy Caucasian donors formed the entire cohort. It was template switching that added a universal primer site, and there were unique molecular identifiers on the cDNA. One entry per CDR3 protein, called by TCRdb with MiXCR from the 5' RACE reads. In the table there are hundreds of thousands of distinct CDR3 sequences, roughly an eighth of which are singletons. As to this clonotype: No antigen is known for it.

Another study also made use of these data, one on yellow fever vaccine responses in identical twins. That paper adds: Twins' vaccine T cell response reportedly seemed partly convergent, partly personalized.

Material: PBMCs. The V gene is TRBV4-1, the J gene TRBJ1-3; 7 bases map to TRBD1. The receptor was derived from a young woman in good health. The CDR3 DNA follows: TGCGCCAGCAGCCATAAGGGACAGTACTCTGGAAACACCATATATTTT. It codes for CASSHKGQYSGNTIYF.